Listed here are 15 T cell receptor beta chains from one sample, sequenced in a study of CD8+ T cells in alopecia areata. After pooling, cutaneous lymph node cells were sorted with CD4, CD8alpha, NKG2D, NKG2ACE and other markers. RNA was isolated and reverse transcribed to cDNA, the sequencing template. The method was immunoSEQ multiplex PCR; TCRdb's version includes in-frame clones alone and lacks a portion of them. The profile covers over 250,000 clones, none occurring a single time. What was sequenced was CD4+ T cells sorted from a lymph node. The receptor source for this set is a C3H/HeJ mouse with alopecia areata. Mouse strain MHC haplotype: H2-k.

This clone was seen at least ten times. Gene and germline names: mouse. With the read ending 4 residues before the CDR3 end, the germline J gene is used to fill in that end. This specimen includes other DNA sequences encoding the same CDR3. The rearrangement links TRBV17 to TRBJ2-2; 7 nucleotides match TRBD1. The V gene end was trimmed by 1 base and the J gene end by 0 bases; junction bases not matched to a gene: 2. Germline V gene data show CDR1 as MNHDT and CDR2 as YYDKIL. The CDR3 totals 16 residues. This chain's CDR3 is CASSRGDSANTGQLYF. The DNA read from the CDR3 is TGTGCTAGCAGTAGAGGGGACAGTGCAAACACCGGG.

This clone has a handful of counts. These gene names are mouse names. The CDR3 extends 4 residues past the end of the read, so its final part is completed from the germline J gene. The sample has other DNA sequences that encode this CDR3 too. This chain joins TRBV5 and TRBJ2-5; D unresolved. V lost 4 bases and J 0 bases, leaving 8 bases between the germline ends. Germline loops: CDR1 LGHNA, CDR2 YNLKQL (reference sequence). This CDR3 region has 14 residues. The chain's CDR3 is CASSPQNNQDTQYF. The DNA read from the CDR3 is TGTGCCAGCAGCCCCCAAAATAACCAAGAC.

This clone was detected only a few times. Mouse gene names and germline throughout. The read ends 4 residues shy of where the CDR3 ends; the end is completed using the germline J gene. The V call is TRBV14, the J call TRBJ2-4, with TRBD2 as a possible D gene (6 bases). This CDR3 is built from 14 residues. Germline CDR1 and CDR2: SGHDT and FRDEAV. The DNA read from the CDR3 is TGTGCCAGCAGTTTGGGGGGAGGAAGGAAC. Protein product: CASSLGGGRN. The whole CDR3 is CASSLGGGRNTLYF.

Only a few counts were recorded for this clone. Gene names are mouse gene names. The sequenced part of the CDR3 DNA is TGTGCCTGGAGGGGGACTGGGGATAGTGCAGAA. This gives the protein CAWRGTGDSAE. The full CDR3 protein reads CAWRGTGDSAETLYF. V gene TRBV31 combines with J gene TRBJ2-3, with 10 bases aligning to TRBD2. The read ends 4 residues early relative to the CDR3; the germline J gene fills the gap. Losses at the gene ends were 3 bases for V and 0 bases for J; bases not matched to a gene: 3. Per germline, CDR1 GKSSPN and CDR2 SITVG. The CDR3 covers 15 residues. The full variable domain, completed using reference TRBV31 and TRBJ2-3, is AQTIHQWPVAEIKAVGSPLSLGCTIKGKSSPNLYWYWQATGGTLQQLFYSITVGQVESVVQLNLSASRPKDDQFILSTEKLLLSHSGFYLCAWRGTGDSAETLYFGSGTRLTVL.

There are many counts of this clone. Gene names are mouse gene names. Sequencing ends 4 residues short of the CDR3 end; the germline J gene provides the rest. This chain links TRBV17 with TRBJ2-5, with D perhaps TRBD1 (5 bases). The V gene's germline CDR1 is MNHDT and CDR2 YYDKIL. The CDR3 has 15 residues. V was trimmed by 2 bases and J by 2 bases, leaving 11 bases between them. This CDR3 is CASSRYGQSQDTQYF. The DNA read from the CDR3 is TGTGCTAGCAGTAGATATGGACAATCCCAAGAC. Full variable domain (remainder filled in from reference TRBV17 and TRBJ2-5): DTTVKQNPRYKLARVGKPVNLICSQTMNHDTMYWYQKKPNQAPKLLLFYYDKILNREADTFEKFQSSRPNNSFCSLYIGSAGLEYSAMYLCASSRYGQSQDTQYFGPGTRLLVL.

Only a few counts were recorded for this clone. The listed genes are named as in mouse. With the read ending 3 residues before the CDR3 end, the germline J gene is used to fill in that end. V usage is TRBV1 and J usage is TRBJ1-6, with TRBD1 matching 7 bases. TRBJ1-6 is flagged as an ORF with uncertain function. Trimming at V came to 5 bases and at J to 8 bases, leaving 3 bases not matched to a gene. Looked up from germline, CDR1 is NSQYPW and CDR2 is LRSPGD (reference sequence). There are 13 residues in the CDR3. CDR3 protein: CTCSSTGDSPLYF. Partial CDR3 DNA: TGCACCTGCAGTTCAACAGGGGATTCGCCC.

This clone was found a few times. The gene names here belong to mouse. The CDR3 is cut off 4 residues early in the read; its end comes from the germline J gene. The chain joins TRBV13-1 to TRBJ2-2; weak D call: TRBD1 (6 bases). The V gene's germline CDR1 is NSHNY and CDR2 SYGAGN. V was trimmed by 4 bases and J by 4 bases, leaving 11 bases between them. This CDR3 spans 14 amino acids. The covered CDR3 bases are TGTGCCAGCAGTCCAGGGGTGGGCACCGGG. Its translation is CASSPGVGTG. The full-length CDR3 reads as CASSPGVGTGQLYF.

This clone was picked up a small number of times. Mouse gene names apply. The CDR3 end lies 4 residues beyond the end of the read and is filled in from the germline J gene. In the same sample, other DNA sequences code for this CDR3. V and J are TRBV1 and TRBJ1-2; unclear D gene. The CDR3 extends over 15 amino acids. Germline V gene sequence: CDR1 NSQYPW, CDR2 LRSPGD (reference sequence). Trimming pared 0 bases from V and 0 bases from J, leaving 8 bases between. The CDR3 reads CTCSADLTANSDYTF. Incomplete CDR3 DNA: TGCACCTGCAGTGCAGATCTTACAGCAAACTCC. Filled out from reference TRBV1 and TRBJ1-2, the complete variable domain reads VTLLEQNPRWRLVPRGQAVNLRCILKNSQYPWMSWYQQDLQKQLQWLFTLRSPGDKEVKSLPGADYLATRVTDTELRLQVANMSQGRTLYCTCSADLTANSDYTFGSGTRLLVI.

On this clone: Gene names refer to mouse genes. Read coverage stops 3 residues before the CDR3 terminus; the germline J gene supplies the remainder. The rearrangement uses TRBV13-2 and TRBJ1-6; D may be TRBD1 (5 bases). TRBJ1-6 is an open reading frame whose function is uncertain. The germline V gene has CDR1 NNHNN and CDR2 SYGAGS (reference sequence). This CDR3 spans 14 amino acids. The CDR3 protein is CASGETGLLFALYF. The covered CDR3 bases are TGTGCCAGCGGTGAAACAGGCCTCCTATTCGCC.

To note about this clone: Genes and germline come from the mouse. The read ends 4 residues shy of where the CDR3 ends; the end is completed using the germline J gene. Different DNA sequences within this sample yield the same CDR3. The genes are TRBV13-2 and TRBJ2-1; 8 nucleotides match TRBD1. The CDR3 is 13 amino acids. V lost 6 bases, J lost 3 bases, and 2 bases stayed unmatched. The germline V gene encodes CDR1 NNHNN and CDR2 SYGAGS (reference sequence). CDR3 DNA, as far as it was read: TGTGCCAGCGCCGGACAGGGCTATGCT. Amino acids: CASAGQGYA. The full CDR3 reads CASAGQGYAEQFF.

Concerning this clone itself: Gene names are mouse gene names. The CDR3 goes on 4 residues after the read ends, and that part is filled in from the germline J gene. The chain uses TRBV13-2 and TRBJ2-3; 11 bases are a match to TRBD1. CDR3 length: 13 residues. Germline V gives CDR1 NNHNN, CDR2 SYGAGS (reference sequence). Partial CDR3 DNA: TGTGCCAGCGGGGGACAGGGGGAAGAA. Protein sequence: CASGGQGEE. The full CDR3 is CASGGQGEETLYF.

Turning to this clone: The gene names here belong to mouse. Sequencing ends 4 residues short of the CDR3 end; the germline J gene provides the rest. The V and J genes are TRBV19 and TRBJ2-3; D ambiguous. This CDR3 contains 12 residues. V was cut by 6 bases and J by 3 bases, with 8 bases left in between. Per the germline V gene, CDR1 is FNHDT and CDR2 is SITEND (reference sequence). CDR3 DNA, as far as it was read: TGTGCCAGCAATGCAGGAGCAGAA. It codes for CASNAGAE. The whole CDR3 sequence reads CASNAGAETLYF.

Comments on this clone: All gene names here are mouse names. The read terminates 4 residues before the CDR3 end, so the remaining end is supplied by the germline J gene. The chain links TRBV31 to TRBJ2-1; 9 nucleotides line up with TRBD2. Germline values: CDR1 GKSSPN, CDR2 SITVG. V was clipped by 5 bases and J by 4 bases; unmatched bases: 6. The CDR3 is 14 amino acids. The sequenced CDR3 bases are TGTGCCTGGGAGACTGGGGGAACTTATGCT. This codes for CAWETGGTYA. In full, the CDR3 is CAWETGGTYAEQFF.

Note on this clone: Genes and germline come from the mouse. The read ends 4 residues shy of where the CDR3 ends; the end is completed using the germline J gene. The chain recombines TRBV19 with TRBJ2-1; 10 nucleotides align to TRBD2. With V trimmed by 3 bases and J by 3 bases, 3 bases remained unmatched. The CDR3 consists of 15 residues. The germline gives CDR1 FNHDT, CDR2 SITEND (reference sequence). The DNA read from the CDR3 is TGTGCCAGCAGTACGACTGGGGGGTCCTATGCT. Residues: CASSTTGGSYA. The full CDR3 sequence reads CASSTTGGSYAEQFF.

This clone turned up a few times. Gene labels here are mouse ones. The read gets to within 4 residues of the CDR3 end, and the germline J gene fills in the rest. The chain couples TRBV13-3 to TRBJ1-2; tentative D call: TRBD1 (5 bases). Looked up from germline, CDR1 is NNHDY and CDR2 is SYVADS. The CDR3 is 12 residues long. This CDR3 reads CASSDRTGDYTF. The DNA read from the CDR3 is TGTGCCAGCAGTGATAGAACAGGC.